This is a list of T cell receptor beta chains from one sample in a study of cytomegalovirus exposure and HLA in healthy donors. Repertoires were generated with immunoSEQ multiplex PCR, while TCRdb's copy carries only in-frame clones and drops some. The sample yields about 150,000 clones, 70% to 90% seen once. Material for sequencing was PBMCs. The receptors were sampled from a woman aged 18-29 years in good health and CMV-seropositive. Both conserved end residues are part of each CDR3. A D gene is named only where the DNA matches it firmly. Not every row has a clone size; where given, it reads once, few, many or a size class.

D gene	V gene	clone size	J gene	CDR3 DNA	CDR3 protein
TRBD1	TRBV25-1	.	TRBJ1-4	TGTGCCAGCAGTGATCCTTCCGGGACAGGGAGTGAAAAACTGTTTTTT	CASSDPSGTGSEKLFF
.	TRBV7-3	.	TRBJ2-3	TGTGCCAGCAGCTCTGGTAGCGCCACAGATACGCAGTATTTT	CASSSGSATDTQYF
.	TRBV11-3	once	TRBJ2-1	TGTGCCAGCAGTCCAGGGTACTACAATGAGCAGTTCTTC	CASSPGYYNEQFF
.	TRBV7-8	.	TRBJ2-3	TGTGCCAGCAGCCTACTAGGGAGCGCAGATACGCAGTATTTT	CASSLLGSADTQYF
.	TRBV19	.	TRBJ2-7	TGTGCCAGTAGTTTCTCAGGGAACAAGATCTACGAGCAGTACTTC	CASSFSGNKIYEQYF
TRBD2	TRBV18	.	TRBJ2-5	TGTGCCAGCCGAACTAGCGGGAGCATCGAGACCCAGTACTTC	CASRTSGSIETQYF
TRBD2	TRBV7-3	.	TRBJ2-7	TGTGCCAGCAGGGGGCCGGGACTAGCGGGCTACGAGCAGTACTTC	CASRGPGLAGYEQYF
TRBD2	TRBV27	.	TRBJ2-7	TGTGCCAGCGAACCTAGCGGGAGTCCCTACGAGCAGTACTTC	CASEPSGSPYEQYF
.	TRBV27	once	TRBJ2-1	TGTGCCACCTCCTGGGACATCACAACCTCCTACAATGAGCAGTTCTTC	CATSWDITTSYNEQFF
TRBD2	TRBV5-4	.	TRBJ2-1	TGTGCCAGCAGCTTGACTAGCGGGAGAAATGAGCAGTTCTTC	CASSLTSGRNEQFF
TRBD1	TRBV19	.	TRBJ2-7	TGTGCCAGTAGACCAACTCAGGGGGACCGAACCTACGAGCAGTACTTC	CASRPTQGDRTYEQYF
TRBD1	TRBV6-1	.	TRBJ1-1	TGTGCCAGCAGTTATGACAGGGTGGGCACTGAAGCTTTCTTT	CASSYDRVGTEAFF
TRBD1	TRBV4-3	.	TRBJ2-1	TGCGCCAGCAGCCAAGAATACGGGACAGATAGCTCCTACAATGAGCAGTTCTTC	CASSQEYGTDSSYNEQFF
.	TRBV9	.	TRBJ2-2	TGTGCCAGCAGCGTAGTTGGAGGAGGCGCGAACACCGGGGAGCTGTTTTTT	CASSVVGGGANTGELFF
.	TRBV6-5	.	TRBJ2-5	TGTGCCAGCACTCCGGCGGGGGCTGAGACCCAGTACTTC	CASTPAGAETQYF
TRBD2	TRBV19	.	TRBJ2-1	TGTGCCAGTAGTATAGGTCGGCGGGGGAGCTCCTACAATGAGCAGTTCTTC	CASSIGRRGSSYNEQFF
.	TRBV5-4	few	TRBJ2-5	TGTGCCAGCAGCCCTGCTAGCGTCCAAGAGACCCAGTACTTC	CASSPASVQETQYF
.	TRBV5-4	.	TRBJ2-3	TGTGCCAGCAGCTATTTTATAGAGTTGGATACGCAGTATTTT	CASSYFIELDTQYF
TRBD1	TRBV6-1	.	TRBJ1-5	TGTGCCAGCAGGGACAGGGATAATCAGCCCCAGCATTTT	CASRDRDNQPQHF
TRBD2	TRBV19	.	TRBJ2-1	TGTGCCAGTAGTATTTGGCGGGAGGACGATGAGCAGTTCTTC	CASSIWREDDEQFF
.	TRBV4-2	.	TRBJ1-5	TGTGCCAGCAGCCAAGACAGGGGTACCAATCAGCCCCAGCATTTT	CASSQDRGTNQPQHF
.	TRBV27	.	TRBJ1-2	TGTGCCAGCAGCCCGTCGGGGTACTATGGCTACACCTTC	CASSPSGYYGYTF
.	TRBV10-1	.	TRBJ2-3	TGCGCCAGCAGTGAGTCGCCCAACCAGGTAGATACGCAGTATTTT	CASSESPNQVDTQYF
.	TRBV28	.	TRBJ2-7	TGTGCCAGCAGTGCGCGGGACCAAACCTACGAGCAGTACTTC	CASSARDQTYEQYF
.	TRBV30	.	TRBJ2-3	TGTGCCTGGAGTGAGGGTAGCGAAGATACGCAGTATTTT	CAWSEGSEDTQYF
.	TRBV5-1	.	TRBJ1-1	TGCGCCAGCAGCTTGGCCCTGGGGGGACTTTTGAACACTGAAGCTTTCTTT	CASSLALGGLLNTEAFF
TRBD2	TRBV5-6	few	TRBJ2-2	TGTGCCAGCAGCTGGGGTAGCGGGAGGTTCGCCGGGGAGCTGTTTTTT	CASSWGSGRFAGELFF
TRBD2	TRBV5-1	.	TRBJ2-1	TGCGCCAGCAGCCCGGGACTAGCGGGAGCCGATGAGCAGTTCTTC	CASSPGLAGADEQFF
.	TRBV27	.	TRBJ2-1	TGTGCCAGCAGAATAGCGGTAGTTGCCTACAATGAGCAGTTCTTC	CASRIAVVAYNEQFF
.	TRBV5-5	.	TRBJ1-4	TGTGCCAGCAGCCAAGGGCGGGGGAATGAAAAACTGTTTTTT	CASSQGRGNEKLFF
.	TRBV6-1	.	TRBJ2-1	TGTGCCAGCAAACACCTTTACAATGAGCAGTTCTTC	CASKHLYNEQFF
TRBD2	TRBV9	.	TRBJ2-7	TGTGCCAGCAGCGTAGGACTAGCGCCCTCCTACGAGCAGTACTTC	CASSVGLAPSYEQYF
TRBD1	TRBV7-8	few	TRBJ1-1	TGTGCCAGCAGACCTGACGACAGGGGAATGATTGAAGCTTTCTTT	CASRPDDRGMIEAFF
.	TRBV6-1	.	TRBJ1-2	TGTGCCAGCAACCCAGTAACCCCCAACTATGGCTACACCTTC	CASNPVTPNYGYTF
TRBD2	TRBV4-1	once	TRBJ2-3	TGCGCCAGCAGTGCAACTAGCGGGAGCTCAGATACGCAGTATTTT	CASSATSGSSDTQYF
.	TRBV5-1	.	TRBJ1-4	TGCGCCAGCAGCACGGGACAATATCGTGAAAAACTGTTTTTT	CASSTGQYREKLFF
TRBD2	TRBV6-6	.	TRBJ2-3	TGTGCCAGCACAGAAGGTCGGGAGGGTAGAGATACGCAGTATTTT	CASTEGREGRDTQYF
TRBD1	TRBV7-3	.	TRBJ2-3	TGTGCCAGCAGCTCCCTCGGGGACAGGCTTAACTCCTCAGATACGCAGTATTTT	CASSSLGDRLNSSDTQYF
.	TRBV28	few	TRBJ1-3	TGTGCCAGCAGTCTCCGACTTGCTTCTGGAAACACCATATATTTT	CASSLRLASGNTIYF
.	TRBV7-6	.	TRBJ2-3	TGTGCCAGCAGCCCGGCGGAACGAGCAGATACGCAGTATTTT	CASSPAERADTQYF
TRBD2	TRBV10-1	.	TRBJ2-5	TGCGCCAGCAGTGAAGGGAGGGGAGAGACCCAGTACTTC	CASSEGRGETQYF
TRBD2	TRBV9	.	TRBJ2-3	TGTGCCAGCAGCGTAGGTCCTAGCGGGAGGGCCCGGGATACGCAGTATTTT	CASSVGPSGRARDTQYF
TRBD2	TRBV7-7	.	TRBJ2-3	TGTGCCAGCAGCCCAGGGACTAGCCTAGATACGCAGTATTTT	CASSPGTSLDTQYF
TRBD1	TRBV6-6	.	TRBJ2-5	TGTGCCAGCAGTATCCAGACAGGGACGAGAGAGACCCAGTACTTC	CASSIQTGTRETQYF
.	TRBV7-9	.	TRBJ1-1	TGTGCCAGCAGCGCTTTTACAGGGATGCTAGCTTTCTTT	CASSAFTGMLAFF
TRBD2	TRBV18	.	TRBJ2-3	TGTGCCAGCTCACCACGGGTCATAGCGGGAGGTACAGATACGCAGTATTTT	CASSPRVIAGGTDTQYF
TRBD2	TRBV5-6	.	TRBJ2-7	TGTGCCAGCAGCCCCGGGGGGGTGGACGAGCAGTACTTC	CASSPGGVDEQYF
.	TRBV7-8	.	TRBJ1-1	TGTGCCAGCAGCTTAGTTCGGGGGAACACTGAAGCTTTCTTT	CASSLVRGNTEAFF
TRBD2	TRBV5-1	.	TRBJ2-1	TGCGCCAGCAGCCCGGGACTAGGATTTTTTGAGCAGTTCTTC	CASSPGLGFFEQFF
TRBD2	TRBV7-8	.	TRBJ2-7	TGTGCCAGCAGAACTACTAGCGGGAGGCCGGGCTACGAGCAGTACTTC	CASRTTSGRPGYEQYF
TRBD2	TRBV7-6	.	TRBJ2-1	TGTGCCAGCAGCTTAGTCGGGACTAGCGGGAGGGCCTTAGAGCAGTTCTTC	CASSLVGTSGRALEQFF
TRBD1	TRBV6-6	.	TRBJ2-1	TGTGCCAGCATCCCGACAGGGTCCTACAATGAGCAGTTCTTC	CASIPTGSYNEQFF
.	TRBV7-2	.	TRBJ1-5	TGTGCCAGCAGCTTATTTAGGGGATCTAGCAATCAGCCCCAGCATTTT	CASSLFRGSSNQPQHF
TRBD2	TRBV10-2	once	TRBJ2-5	TGCGCCAGCAGTGAGTCGGCTAGCGGGGTGATCCAAGAGACCCAGTACTTC	CASSESASGVIQETQYF
.	TRBV7-2	.	TRBJ2-7	TGTGCCAGCAGCTTAACCCTAGCCCCCTACGAGCAGTACTTC	CASSLTLAPYEQYF